This T cell receptor (beta chain) was obtained from a study of blood T cells in healthy people across ages (dated by TCRdb to between 2014 and 2017). Describing the broader study: Template switching captured roughly one uniquely barcoded TCR beta cDNA molecule per two T cells in model experiments. Using the same blood draw, the study looked at two additional independent replicas of 1 million unique cDNA reads for two donors, one aged 18 to 30 and the other aged 80 or older. The donors were split into four age groups: young (average around 15 years), middle-aged (39), aged (more than 60) and long-lived (more than 80). To avoid experimental bias, donors of different ages were distributed randomly across sequencing lanes. Using deep sequencing normalized with unique cDNA molecular identifiers, the study measured how TCR beta repertoire diversity changes with age. Study-wide findings and limitations: Estimates of total diversity based on one million sequenced T cells were considered lower bounds and underestimates. Observed TCR beta diversity per million T cells fell roughly linearly with age, and a significant reduction was already apparent by age roughly 40. Bulk unsorted PBMC profiling prevented conclusive comparison of naive and antigen-experienced compartments. The percentage of naive T cells measured by flow cytometry correlated strongly with observed TCR beta diversity. Compared with the aged group, the long-lived group had more naive CD4+ T cells, fewer expanded clones and increased TCR diversity, suggesting age selection. The CMV infection status of donors was not known, potentially confounding age-related changes in expanded clonotypes.

The approximately 39 donors, aged about 6 to 95 years, were systemically healthy Caucasian individuals from Russia. Each donor gave around 9.8 milliliters of peripheral blood, collected into EDTA-treated Vacutainer tubes. Ficoll-Paque density-gradient centrifugation was used to isolate PBMCs, with at least 7 million per sample. Trizol reagent was used to extract total RNA from the PBMCs, yielding at least 5.5 micrograms per sample. The percentages of naive CD45RAhigh/CD27high T cells were determined by flow cytometry on a PBMC aliquot from every donor. Only a few counts were recorded for this clonotype. The antigen this receptor binds is unknown. Within one base of it there is no much larger clone, and no base qualities were kept. Library prep was done by 5' RACE. Instrument used: Illumina HiSeq 2500. The second PCR ran for about 6 to 12 cycles and used a J-beta primer mix along with a sample-barcoded 5' primer. A unique molecular identifier was introduced onto each TCR beta cDNA molecule by a template-switch 5' adaptor carrying 12 random nucleotides. Each sample yielded at least 2.5 million CDR3-containing paired-end reads. First-strand cDNA synthesis was performed from all RNA using the Mint cDNA synthesis kit, with priming by a TRBC-specific oligonucleotide. All cDNA was treated with uracil-DNA glycosylase and then went through a first 18-cycle PCR with the universal primers M1SS and BC2_uni_R. The published analysis was carried out like this. Each sample was normalized by randomly selecting 1 million high-quality reads, each carrying a distinct molecular identifier. Instead of being binned into consensus sequences, reads that shared molecular identifiers were thrown out. MiTCR, run with a Q25 quality threshold and the strictest error-elimination algorithm, handled CDR3 identification, clonotype clustering and error correction. Lower-bound total TCR beta diversity was estimated with a nonparametric unseen species model using Euler transformation. Starting from the raw public reads, TCRdb applied fastp trimming at Q25, assembled clones with MiXCR and retained in-frame beta chains. One record per CDR3 amino acid sequence lists the most common genes and DNA. What appears here as the V and J calls and clone size reflects TCRdb's work, not the paper's. The sample table contains some 1.5 million distinct CDR3 sequences; only one count was recorded for 28% of them. Approximately 7.7% of the sample is taken by the ten largest.

For CDR1 and CDR2, the germline V gene (reference sequence) lists SEHNR and FQNEAQ. Trimming leaves V shorter by 2 bases and J shorter by 6 bases, with the junction holding 7 bases beyond the gene matches. Measured from the cysteine to the phenylalanine, the CDR3 is 14 residues long. Only the CDR3 portion is preserved as DNA: 42 bases, with reading frame beginning at the first base. The sequenced material came from blood. This sequence uses TRBV7-9 and TRBJ2-7, and TRBD1 matches 7 of the central bases. This sequence originates from a woman aged 25 to 39 in good health. The CDR3 region has the sequence CASSLTGARGEQYF. The nucleotides read TGTGCCAGCAGCTTAACAGGGGCCCGAGGCGAGCAGTACTTC.